The 27 T cell receptor beta chains listed next were all sequenced from one sample in a study of cytomegalovirus exposure and HLA in healthy donors. With 60 Vbeta and 13 Jbeta primers, the PCR was carried out. TCRdb keeps only in-frame clones here, not all; method: immunoSEQ multiplex PCR. The sample yields 150,000 to 200,000 clones, 70% to 80% seen once. Sequenced sample: PBMCs. Source of these receptors: a woman in her thirties or forties in good health and CMV-seronegative.

The chain has TRBV30 and TRBJ2-4, with D possibly being TRBD1 (6 bases). V was clipped by 2 bases and J by 10 bases, with 15 bases between them. The germline V gene has CDR1 GTSNPN and CDR2 SVGIG (reference sequence). CDR3 length: 13 residues. CDR3 sequence reads: CAWSTVEGVIQYF. In DNA, the CDR3 is TGTGCCTGGAGTACAGTAGAGGGGGTGATTCAGTACTTC.

This chain uses TRBV7-2 with TRBJ1-5, with a possible D match to TRBD1 (5 bases). CDR1 and CDR2 (germline): SGHTA, FQGNSA. This CDR3 is built from 18 residues. V was pared by 1 base and J by 0 bases, with 16 bases between. The CDR3 reads CASSLGAGTTISNQPQHF. Here the CDR3 DNA reads TGTGCCAGCAGCTTAGGGGCCGGGACTACAATTAGCAATCAGCCCCAGCATTTT.

The chain links TRBV29-1 to TRBJ2-7; 7 bases agree with TRBD1. V was pared by 7 bases and J by 5 bases, with 11 bases of the junction left unmatched. The CDR3 runs to 13 residues. Germline loops: CDR1 SQVTM, CDR2 ANQGSEA. The DNA for the CDR3 is TGCAGCGCTAACAGGGGCCTGGGAGACGAGCAGTACTTC. Translated, it gives CSANRGLGDEQYF.

The chain recombines TRBV28 with TRBJ2-3, with 14 bases that match TRBD2. The germline V gene encodes CDR1 MDHEN and CDR2 SYDVKM. The CDR3 is made up of 17 amino acids. V was clipped by 6 bases and J by 2 bases; unmatched bases: 7. CDR3 amino acids: CASSGTSGSGVTDTQYF. The CDR3 nucleotides read TGTGCCAGCAGCGGGACTAGCGGGAGCGGTGTCACAGATACGCAGTATTTT.

The genes are TRBV4-2 and TRBJ1-1, with unresolved D. CDR3 length: 14 residues. Trimming pared 0 bases from V and 6 bases from J, leaving 11 bases between. Germline V CDR1 and CDR2: LGHNA, YNFKEQ. The CDR3 sequence is CASSQERVQPEAFF. DNA for the CDR3: TGTGCCAGCAGCCAAGAACGAGTACAGCCTGAAGCTTTCTTT.

This clone was seen a single time. The chain couples TRBV29-1 to TRBJ1-2, with no clear D. The germline V gene encodes CDR1 SQVTM and CDR2 ANQGSEA. There are 10 residues in the CDR3. V dropped 8 bases and J dropped 5 bases, with 9 bases sitting between them. For the CDR3, the DNA is TGCAGCCCCCATGCGTATGGCTACACCTTC. Protein: CSPHAYGYTF.

The V call is TRBV29-1, the J call TRBJ2-2, with D perhaps matching TRBD2 (5 bases). The CDR3 is made up of 11 amino acids. Per germline, CDR1 SQVTM and CDR2 ANQGSEA. The CDR3 here is CGALATGELFF. The CDR3 DNA follows: TGCGGAGCCCTAGCCACCGGGGAGCTGTTTTTT.

The rearrangement joins TRBV7-6 to TRBJ2-3; D is perhaps TRBD1 (6 bases). Trimming left V 5 bases short and J 7 bases short, with 16 bases between. Germline-derived CDR1 and CDR2 are SGHVS and FNYEAQ. The CDR3 is 14 amino acids. The CDR3, as DNA: TGTGCCAGCAGCCCCGGGACAACGAGGAATACGCAGTATTTT. Translated: CASSPGTTRNTQYF.

This clone turned up a few times. The chain employs TRBV27 and TRBJ1-1; D is ambiguous. With 2 bases removed from V and 1 base from J, the gap between germline ends came to 8 bases. CDR1 is MNHEY, CDR2 SMNVEV, per germline (reference sequence). The CDR3 is 14 amino acids. The CDR3 is CASSLMRGNTEAFF. CDR3 coding DNA: TGTGCCAGCAGTTTAATGCGGGGGAACACTGAAGCTTTCTTT.

This clone was detected once. This rearrangement joins TRBV19 to TRBJ2-7, with 7 bases that match TRBD2. The CDR3 has 16 residues. CDR1 is LNHDA, CDR2 SQIVND, per germline (reference sequence). V lost 0 bases and J lost 2; bases outside the gene matches: 7. CDR3: CASSIDRDYLPYEQYF. CDR3 nucleotides: TGTGCCAGTAGTATAGACCGGGACTACCTACCCTACGAGCAGTACTTC.

In this sample, this clone turned up a few times. At one boundary the junction diverges from the germline segment, which might be a read error. The chain recombines TRBV30 with TRBJ2-5; TRBD1 agrees at 8 bases. Germline CDR1 is GTSNPN and CDR2 is SVGIG (reference sequence). This CDR3 contains 15 residues. The CDR3 sequence: CAWNLAGGKIEAQYF. DNA for the CDR3: TGTGCCTGGAATCTGGCAGGGGGCAAGATAGAGGCCCAGTACTTC.

The V gene is TRBV27, the J gene TRBJ2-7; 8 bases align to TRBD2. Trimming took 5 bases from V and 3 from J; bases not matched to a gene: 9. The CDR3 runs 15 residues. CDR1 is MNHEY, CDR2 SMNVEV, per germline (reference sequence). CDR3 in amino acids: CASSPRGSGVYEQYF. The DNA of the CDR3 is TGTGCCAGCAGTCCCCGCGGTAGCGGGGTCTACGAGCAGTACTTC.

The chain combines TRBV2 with TRBJ2-1, with D possibly matching TRBD1 (6 bases). This CDR3 region has 13 residues. The ends were cut back, 6 bases at V and 6 bases at J, with 12 bases in the middle. Per germline, CDR1 SNHLY and CDR2 FYNNEI. CDR3 sequence reads: CASRQGLVNEQFF. Here the CDR3 DNA reads TGTGCCAGCAGACAGGGTTTGGTCAATGAGCAGTTCTTC. Supplemented by reference TRBV2 and TRBJ2-1, the full variable domain reads EPEVTQTPSHQVTQMGQEVILRCVPISNHLYFYWYRQILGQKVEFLVSFYNNEISEKSEIFDDQFSVERPDGSNFTLKIRSTKLEDSAMYFCASRQGLVNEQFFGPGTRLTVL.

This rearrangement joins TRBV30 to TRBJ1-5; D gene unclear. Germline V gene lookup returns CDR1 GTSNPN and CDR2 SVGIG (reference sequence). The CDR3 has 12 residues. With 1 base removed from V and 5 bases from J, the gap between germline ends came to 6 bases. In DNA, the CDR3 is TGTGCCTGGAGTGCCCTTGATCAGCCCCAGCATTTT. Its protein is CAWSALDQPQHF.

The chain couples TRBV5-5 to TRBJ2-5; 8 bases align to TRBD2. The junction had 12 bases not matched to a gene; V was cut back by 1 base and J by 4 bases. This CDR3 has 17 residues. Germline CDR1 and CDR2: SGHKS and YYEKEE (reference sequence). The DNA of the CDR3 is TGTGCCAGCAGCTTGCTCGGGGGACTAGGTTCGGGAGAGACCCAGTACTTC. Its translation is CASSLLGGLGSGETQYF. The full variable domain, completed using reference TRBV5-5 and TRBJ2-5, is DAGVTQSPTHLIKTRGQQVTLRCSPISGHKSVSWYQQVLGQGPQFIFQYYEKEERGRGNFPDRFSARQFPNYSSELNVNALLLGDSALYLCASSLLGGLGSGETQYFGPGTRLLVL.

This clone has just a few counts. The gene calls are TRBV19 and TRBJ1-1; 7 bases fit TRBD1. V lost 8 bases, J lost 3 bases, and 3 bases stayed unmatched. The germline CDR1 and CDR2 sequences are LNHDA and SQIVND (reference sequence). The CDR3 contains 12 residues. The CDR3 nucleotides are TGTGCCAGTGGCGACAGGGACACTGAAGCTTTCTTT. This translates into CASGDRDTEAFF.

This chain connects TRBV9 to TRBJ2-1, with 7 bases matching TRBD1. Germline V gives CDR1 SGDLS, CDR2 YYNGEE. The V and J ends lost 0 bases and 5 bases, in that order; junction bases with no gene match: 2. The length of the CDR3 is 14 residues. DNA of the CDR3: TGTGCCAGCAGCGTAGCCGGGACAGACAATGAGCAGTTCTTC. Translation gives CASSVAGTDNEQFF.

This clone was seen more than once but under ten times. This sequence joins TRBV5-1 and TRBJ1-1, with 8 bases identical to TRBD1. The CDR3 has 15 residues. The germline V gene encodes CDR1 SGHRS and CDR2 YFSETQ. Trimming removed 3 bases from V and 11 bases from J; junction bases left unmatched: 15. In nucleotides, the CDR3 is TGCGCCAGCAGCTCCGCAGGGGGCGCTTGGTCAGCTGCTTTCTTT. Translated, it gives CASSSAGGAWSAAFF. The whole variable domain, filled in from reference TRBV5-1 and TRBJ1-1, reads KAGVTQTPRYLIKTRGQQVTLSCSPISGHRSVSWYQQTPGQGLQFLFEYFSETQRNKGNFPGRFSGRQFSNSRSEMNVSTLELGDSALYLCASSSAGGAWSAAFFGQGTRLTVV.

This chain connects TRBV6-1 to TRBJ1-2; 9 nucleotides align to TRBD1. This CDR3 is built from 16 residues. Germline CDR1 reads MNHNS; CDR2 reads SASEGT. The trim removed 3 bases at V and 8 bases at J, leaving 13 bases unmatched. The CDR3 bases are TGTGCCAGCAGTGAGATCGTAGGGACAGGGAACGTCGGCTACACCTTC. This encodes CASSEIVGTGNVGYTF.

J is TRBJ2-2 and V is TRBV25-1, with 8 positions matching TRBD2. CDR1 is MGHDK and CDR2 is SYGVNS in the germline V gene. J lost 4 bases, V lost 5 bases, and 6 bases had no gene match. This CDR3 has 15 residues. The CDR3 DNA follows: TGTGCCAGCAGTAGTAGCGGGATCTCCACCGGGGAGCTGTTTTTT. It specifies CASSSSGISTGELFF.

The genes are TRBV19 and TRBJ2-3, with 11 bases matching TRBD2. The CDR3 is 16 residues long. Trimming cost V 4 bases and J 0 bases; bases outside gene matches: 3. Per the germline V gene, CDR1 is LNHDA and CDR2 is SQIVND (reference sequence). This CDR3 reads CASSTWTSGSTDTQYF. In DNA form, the CDR3 reads TGTGCCAGTAGTACCTGGACTAGCGGGAGCACAGATACGCAGTATTTT.

This chain connects TRBV19 to TRBJ1-5, with D perhaps matching TRBD1 (5 bases). The CDR3 loop spans 14 amino acids. CDR1 LNHDA and CDR2 SQIVND come from the germline V gene (reference sequence). Trimming removed 5 bases at V and 4 bases at J, with 12 bases between. The CDR3 reads CASSSLGGNQPQHF. CDR3 DNA: TGTGCCAGTAGTTCTCTGGGGGGGAATCAGCCCCAGCATTTT.

This clone was observed a single time. The chain has TRBV28 and TRBJ1-5; D is unresolved. The germline V and J ends were trimmed by 6 bases and 6 bases, with 9 bases remaining between them. Germline V gene lookup returns CDR1 MDHEN and CDR2 SYDVKM. This CDR3 has 12 amino acids. CDR3 coding DNA: TGTGCCAGCAGGACCGGCGGTCAGCCCCAGCATTTT. This codes for CASRTGGQPQHF.

V usage is TRBV7-2 and J usage is TRBJ2-5, with TRBD1 matching over 10 bases. Germline trimming cut 7 bases from V and 1 base from J; bases unmatched to any gene: 6. This CDR3 is 15 amino acids long. The germline V gene has CDR1 SGHTA and CDR2 FQGNSA. The CDR3 coding sequence is TGTGCCAGCACCGGACAGGGGGGACTCCAAGAGACCCAGTACTTC. Protein sequence: CASTGQGGLQETQYF.

This chain links TRBV7-8 with TRBJ1-3; 7 bases fit TRBD1. Germline assignment: CDR1 SGHVS and CDR2 FQNEAQ. Losses at the gene ends were 6 bases for V and 0 bases for J; bases not matched to a gene: 11. The CDR3 is made up of 17 amino acids. Here the CDR3 reads CASSVRQGIISGNTIYF. CDR3 nucleotides: TGTGCCAGCAGTGTTAGACAGGGCATAATCTCTGGAAACACCATATATTTT. Drawing the rest from reference TRBV7-8 and TRBJ1-3, the complete variable domain is GAGVSQSPRYKVAKRGQDVALRCDPISGHVSLFWYQQALGQGPEFLTYFQNEAQLDKSGLPSDRFFAERPEGSVSTLKIQRTQQEDSAVYLCASSVRQGIISGNTIYFGEGSWLTVV.

The V call is TRBV28, the J call TRBJ2-1, with 7 bases aligning to TRBD1. The length of the CDR3 is 15 residues. The germline V gene encodes CDR1 MDHEN and CDR2 SYDVKM. J lost 8 bases, V lost 4 bases, and 11 bases had no gene match. CDR3 coding DNA: TGTGCCAGCAGTTCCGGGGCCCGAGGGGGCGATGAGCAGTTCTTC. Protein: CASSSGARGGDEQFF.

This clone was seen a single time. The rearrangement joins TRBV7-2 to TRBJ2-1; no firm D call. Trimming shortened V by 6 bases and J by 9 bases, and 12 bases separated the two germline ends. The CDR3 extends over 12 amino acids. The germline V gene encodes CDR1 SGHTA and CDR2 FQGNSA. CDR3 in amino acids: CASSRGPGEQFF. CDR3 nucleotides: TGTGCCAGCAGTCGCGGCCCCGGTGAGCAGTTCTTC.